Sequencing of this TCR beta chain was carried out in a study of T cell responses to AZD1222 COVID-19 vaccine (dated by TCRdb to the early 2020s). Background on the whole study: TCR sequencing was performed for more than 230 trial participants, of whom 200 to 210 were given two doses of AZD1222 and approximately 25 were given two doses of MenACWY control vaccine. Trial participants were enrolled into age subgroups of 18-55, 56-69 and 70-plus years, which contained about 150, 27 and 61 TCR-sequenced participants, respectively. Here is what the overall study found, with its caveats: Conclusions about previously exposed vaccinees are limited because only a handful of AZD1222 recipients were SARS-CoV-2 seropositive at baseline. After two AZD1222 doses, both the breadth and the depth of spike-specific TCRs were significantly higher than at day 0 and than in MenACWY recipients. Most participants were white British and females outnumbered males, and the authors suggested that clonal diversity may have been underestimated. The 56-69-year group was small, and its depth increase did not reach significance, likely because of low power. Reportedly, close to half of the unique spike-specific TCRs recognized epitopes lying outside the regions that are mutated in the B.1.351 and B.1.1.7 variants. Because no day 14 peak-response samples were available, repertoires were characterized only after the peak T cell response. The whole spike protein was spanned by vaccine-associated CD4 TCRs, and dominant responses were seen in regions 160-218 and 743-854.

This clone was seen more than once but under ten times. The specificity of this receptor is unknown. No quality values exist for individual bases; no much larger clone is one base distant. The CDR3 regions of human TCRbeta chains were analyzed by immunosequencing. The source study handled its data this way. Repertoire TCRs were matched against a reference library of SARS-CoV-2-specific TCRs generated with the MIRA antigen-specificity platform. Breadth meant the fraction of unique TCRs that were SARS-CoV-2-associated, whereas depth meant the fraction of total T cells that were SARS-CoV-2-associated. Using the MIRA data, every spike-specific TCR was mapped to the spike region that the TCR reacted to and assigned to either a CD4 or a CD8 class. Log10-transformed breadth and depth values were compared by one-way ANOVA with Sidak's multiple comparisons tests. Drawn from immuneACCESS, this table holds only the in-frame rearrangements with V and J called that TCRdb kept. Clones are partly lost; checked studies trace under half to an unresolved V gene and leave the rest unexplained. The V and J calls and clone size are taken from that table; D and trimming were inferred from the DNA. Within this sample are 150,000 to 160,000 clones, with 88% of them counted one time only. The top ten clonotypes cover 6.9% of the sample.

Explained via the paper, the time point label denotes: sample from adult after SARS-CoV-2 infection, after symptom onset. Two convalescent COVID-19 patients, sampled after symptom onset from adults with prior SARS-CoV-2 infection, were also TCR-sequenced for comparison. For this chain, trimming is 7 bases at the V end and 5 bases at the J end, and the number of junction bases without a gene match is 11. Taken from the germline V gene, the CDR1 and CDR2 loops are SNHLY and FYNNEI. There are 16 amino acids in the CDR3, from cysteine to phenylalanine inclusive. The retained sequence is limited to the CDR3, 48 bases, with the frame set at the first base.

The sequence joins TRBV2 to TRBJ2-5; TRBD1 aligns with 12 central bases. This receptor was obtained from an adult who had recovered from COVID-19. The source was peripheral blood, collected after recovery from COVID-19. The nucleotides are TGTGCCAGCAAATACCGGGACAGGGGGCGAGGGGAGACCCAGTACTTC. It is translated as CASKYRDRGRGETQYF.